The rows below give T cell receptor beta chains drawn from one sample of a study of blood T cells in healthy people across ages. MiXCR was run by TCRdb on the 5' RACE reads, yielding one entry per CDR3 protein. There are about 970,000 distinct CDR3 sequences in the sample; 51% occur only once, and about 21% lies in the top ten. Sequenced: blood. Receptors originate from a woman aged 60-75 years in good health. Both conserved end residues are part of each CDR3. The D gene is left open where the match is weak. Size tells how often a clone was seen (once, few, many) or the class of an expanded clone, and some rows leave it out.

V,D,J,size,DNA,CDR3
TRBV28,TRBD2,TRBJ2-7,.,TGTGCCAGCAGTTCTACCCAGCGGGAGATGGAGTACTACGAGCAGTACTTC,CASSSTQREMEYYEQYF
TRBV11-2,TRBD2,TRBJ2-7,.,TGTGCCAGCAGCTTATCGGGGGGATGGAATGAGCAGTACTTC,CASSLSGGWNEQYF
TRBV10-3,.,TRBJ2-7,few,TGTGCCATCAGTGAGTCGGCGGGACCCCTTATGGCGCAGTACTTC,CAISESAGPLMAQYF
TRBV2,.,TRBJ2-3,.,TGTGCCAGACCGGGGTCCCTCTCCCCTGCGACGAGCACAGATACGCAGTATTTT,CARPGSLSPATSTDTQYF
TRBV29-1,TRBD2,TRBJ2-5,many,TGCAGTTCCATTGGGGCTAGCGGCGAAGAGACCCAGTACTTC,CSSIGASGEETQYF
TRBV20-1,.,TRBJ2-1,.,TGCAGTGCTAGAAGAGGGCTAGCCGCTCAGGGTGAGCAGTTCTTC,CSARRGLAAQGEQFF
TRBV7-2,TRBD2,TRBJ2-7,few,TGTGCCAGCAGCCGTACTGGGGGGGACTCAGCCTACGAGCAGTACTTC,CASSRTGGDSAYEQYF
TRBV29-1,.,TRBJ2-4,.,TGCAGCGTCAGATCGCAGGGAAACATTCAGTACTTC,CSVRSQGNIQYF
TRBV5-6,.,TRBJ2-3,.,TGTGCCAGCAGCTTGGGACGAAGATTCACAGATACGCAGTATTTT,CASSLGRRFTDTQYF
TRBV20-1,.,TRBJ2-7,.,TGCAGTCCACGCGGCAGGAGCTCCTACGAGCAGTACTTC,CSPRGRSSYEQYF
TRBV12-3/TRBV12-4,.,TRBJ2-3,few,TGTGCCAGCAGTCCAGTCGGGGGGCTTGGCACAGATACGCAGTATTTT,CASSPVGGLGTDTQYF
TRBV20-1,.,TRBJ2-7,.,TGCAGTGCTAGAGCCCCGACTAGAGCCTACGAGCAGTACTTC,CSARAPTRAYEQYF
TRBV5-1,TRBD2,TRBJ2-3,once,TGCGCCAGCAGCTTGGAATTAGCGGGAGCGGAAGGAGATACGCAGTATTTT,CASSLELAGAEGDTQYF
TRBV9,TRBD2,TRBJ2-7,.,TGTGCCAGCAGTAGCGGGAGGGCCCCCTACGAGCAGTACTTC,CASSSGRAPYEQYF